One sample yielded the 4 T cell receptor beta chains listed below, sequenced in a study of identical twins. TCRdb used MiXCR to reprocess the 5' RACE reads, holding one entry per CDR3 protein. The sample yields 450,000 or so distinct CDR3 sequences, roughly 24% seen once. These sequences were also reported in another study, on T cells expressing NK-cell markers.

The sample consisted of CD4+ T cells sorted from blood. The receptors derive from a woman younger than 30 in good health.

In this sample, this clonotype turned up a few times. The genes are TRBV11-2 and TRBJ1-1, with no clear D. Trimming removed 3 bases from V and 2 bases from J, with 10 bases in between. Per the germline V gene, CDR1 is SGHAT and CDR2 is FQNNGV. The CDR3 runs to 14 residues. The CDR3 sequence: CASSFKDSNTEAFF. The CDR3 region has the DNA TGTGCCAGCAGCTTCAAGGATAGTAACACTGAAGCTTTCTTT.

The gene calls are TRBV5-1 and TRBJ2-5; TRBD2 agrees at 9 bases. Trimming cost V 3 bases and J 3 bases; bases outside gene matches: 6. Germline-derived CDR1 and CDR2 are SGHRS and YFSETQ. The length of the CDR3 is 15 residues. CDR3 in amino acids: CASSSLTSGEETQYF. The CDR3 nucleotides are TGCGCCAGCAGCTCCCTGACTAGCGGTGAAGAGACCCAGTACTTC. Supplemented by reference TRBV5-1 and TRBJ2-5, the full variable domain reads KAGVTQTPRYLIKTRGQQVTLSCSPISGHRSVSWYQQTPGQGLQFLFEYFSETQRNKGNFPGRFSGRQFSNSRSEMNVSTLELGDSALYLCASSSLTSGEETQYFGPGTRLLVL.

The chain recombines TRBV20-1 with TRBJ2-2, with 9 bases fitting TRBD2. Trimming at V came to 4 bases and at J to 0 bases, leaving 0 bases not matched to a gene. This CDR3 has 14 amino acids. Germline V gene lookup returns CDR1 DFQATT and CDR2 SNEGSKA (reference sequence). The CDR3 protein is CSATSGTNTGELFF. The CDR3 coding sequence is TGCAGTGCTACTAGCGGGACGAACACCGGGGAGCTGTTTTTT.

This clonotype has a count of ten or more. This chain connects TRBV25-1 to TRBJ1-4; possible D gene TRBD1, 6 bases. Germline CDR1 MGHDK, CDR2 SYGVNS. This CDR3 has 15 amino acids. V shed 3 bases and J shed 8 bases, with 16 bases lying between them. The CDR3 DNA is TGTGCCAGCAGTGACCTATCCAGGGGTGAGGAAAAACTGTTTTTT. It codes for CASSDLSRGEEKLFF.